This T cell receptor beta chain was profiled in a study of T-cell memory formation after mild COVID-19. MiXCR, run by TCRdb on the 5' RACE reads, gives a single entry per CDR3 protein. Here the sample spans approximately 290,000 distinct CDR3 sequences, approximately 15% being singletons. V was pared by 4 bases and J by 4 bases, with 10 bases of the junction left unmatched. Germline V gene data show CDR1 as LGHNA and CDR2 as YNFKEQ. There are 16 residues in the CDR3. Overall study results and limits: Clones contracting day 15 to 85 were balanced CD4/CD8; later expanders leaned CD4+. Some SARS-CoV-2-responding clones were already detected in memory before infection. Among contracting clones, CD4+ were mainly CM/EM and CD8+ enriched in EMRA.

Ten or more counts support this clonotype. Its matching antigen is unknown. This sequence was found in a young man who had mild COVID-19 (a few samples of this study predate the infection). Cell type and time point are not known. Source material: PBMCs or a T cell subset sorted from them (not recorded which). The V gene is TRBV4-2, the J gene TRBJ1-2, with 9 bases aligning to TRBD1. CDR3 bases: TGTGCCAGCAGCCGCCAGAACAGGGGGCGGACCTATGGCTACACCTTC. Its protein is CASSRQNRGRTYGYTF.